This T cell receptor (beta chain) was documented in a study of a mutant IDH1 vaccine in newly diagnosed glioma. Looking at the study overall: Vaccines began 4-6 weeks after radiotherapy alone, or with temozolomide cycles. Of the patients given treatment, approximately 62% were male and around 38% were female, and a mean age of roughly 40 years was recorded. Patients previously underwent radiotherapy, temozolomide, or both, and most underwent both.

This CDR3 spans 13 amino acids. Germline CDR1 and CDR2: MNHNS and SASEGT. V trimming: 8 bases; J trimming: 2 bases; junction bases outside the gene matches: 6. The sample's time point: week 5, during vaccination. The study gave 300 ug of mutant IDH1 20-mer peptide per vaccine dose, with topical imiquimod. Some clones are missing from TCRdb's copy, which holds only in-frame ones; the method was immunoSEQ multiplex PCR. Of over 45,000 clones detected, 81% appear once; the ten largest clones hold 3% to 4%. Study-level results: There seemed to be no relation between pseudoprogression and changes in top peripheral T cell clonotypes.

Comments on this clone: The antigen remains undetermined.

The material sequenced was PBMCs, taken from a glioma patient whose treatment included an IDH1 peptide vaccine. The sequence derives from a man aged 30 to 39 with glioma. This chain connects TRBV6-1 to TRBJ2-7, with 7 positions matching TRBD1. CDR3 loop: CASGMDRTYEQYF. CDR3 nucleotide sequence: TGTGCCAGCGGGATGGACAGGACCTACGAGCAGTACTTC.